This T cell receptor (beta chain) was obtained from a study of identical twins. Overall study findings and caveats: The degree of excess twin sharing was weaker in beta out-of-frame sequences.

The CDR3 covers 15 residues. Germline loops: CDR1 MNHNS, CDR2 SASEGT. Trimming pared 6 bases from V and 2 bases from J, leaving 15 bases between. Concerning this clonotype itself: Its target is not known.

Using its own MiXCR run on the 5' RACE reads, TCRdb lists one record per CDR3 protein. Seen here are hundreds of thousands of distinct CDR3 sequences, roughly 12% observed once, and the top ten hold about 1.5%. The same sample was also studied in work on yellow fever vaccine responses in identical twins. That paper states: Twins' T cell vaccine responses reportedly looked partly convergent, partly personalized.

This TCR came from a woman between 18 and 30 years old in good health. The sample was PBMCs. The chain recombines TRBV6-1 with TRBJ2-3; D could derive from TRBD1 or TRBD2 (6 bases each). CDR3 protein: CASRPEGGFTDTQYF. The CDR3 DNA reads TGTGCCAGCAGACCAGAGGGGGGTTTCACAGATACGCAGTATTTT.